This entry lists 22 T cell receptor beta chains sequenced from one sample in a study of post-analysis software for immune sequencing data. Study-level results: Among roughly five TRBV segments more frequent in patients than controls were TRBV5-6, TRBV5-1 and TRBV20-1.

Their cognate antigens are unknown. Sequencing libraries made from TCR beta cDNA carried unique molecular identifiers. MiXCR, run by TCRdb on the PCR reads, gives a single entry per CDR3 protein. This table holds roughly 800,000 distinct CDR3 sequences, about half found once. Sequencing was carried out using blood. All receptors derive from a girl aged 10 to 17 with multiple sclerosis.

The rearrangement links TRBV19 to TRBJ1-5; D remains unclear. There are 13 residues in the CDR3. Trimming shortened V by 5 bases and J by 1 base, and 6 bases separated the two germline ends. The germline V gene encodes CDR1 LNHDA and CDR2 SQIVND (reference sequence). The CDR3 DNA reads TGTGCCAGTAGTGTCCGCAGCAATCAGCCCCAGCATTTT. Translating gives CASSVRSNQPQHF.

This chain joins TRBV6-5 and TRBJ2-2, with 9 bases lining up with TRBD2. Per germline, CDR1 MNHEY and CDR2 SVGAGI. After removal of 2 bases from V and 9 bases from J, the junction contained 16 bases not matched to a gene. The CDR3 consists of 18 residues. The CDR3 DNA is TGTGCCAGCAGTTACATACGACTAAGCGGGAGGCTCTATAGGGAGCTGTTTTTT. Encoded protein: CASSYIRLSGRLYRELFF.

CDR3 coding DNA: TGTGCCAGCAGTGTGGTTGTCCTCCAAGAAGCTTTCTTT. It codes for CASSVVVLQEAFF. The chain is built from TRBV2 and TRBJ1-1; no reliable D call. This CDR3 has 13 residues. Germline-derived CDR1 and CDR2 are SNHLY and FYNNEI. Deletions cut 4 bases from V and 8 bases from J, with 14 bases between.

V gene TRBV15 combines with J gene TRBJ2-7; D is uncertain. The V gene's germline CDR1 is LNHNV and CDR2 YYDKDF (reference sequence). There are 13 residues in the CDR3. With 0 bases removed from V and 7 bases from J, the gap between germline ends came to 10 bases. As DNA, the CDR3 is TGTGCCACCAGCAGAGATTTGGGTAATGAGCAGTACTTC. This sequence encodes CATSRDLGNEQYF.

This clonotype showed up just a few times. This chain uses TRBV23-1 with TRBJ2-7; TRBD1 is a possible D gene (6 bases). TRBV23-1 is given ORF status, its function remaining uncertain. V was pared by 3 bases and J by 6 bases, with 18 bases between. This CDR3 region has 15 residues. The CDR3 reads CASSHIQGTRREQYF. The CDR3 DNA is TGCGCCAGCAGTCACATACAGGGAACTCGGCGCGAGCAGTACTTC.

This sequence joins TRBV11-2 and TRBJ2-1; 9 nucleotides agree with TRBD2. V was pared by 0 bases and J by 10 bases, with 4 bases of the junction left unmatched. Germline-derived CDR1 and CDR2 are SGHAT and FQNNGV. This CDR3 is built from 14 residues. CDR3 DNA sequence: TGTGCCAGCAGCTTAGATCGACTAGCGGACGAGCAGTTCTTC. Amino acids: CASSLDRLADEQFF.

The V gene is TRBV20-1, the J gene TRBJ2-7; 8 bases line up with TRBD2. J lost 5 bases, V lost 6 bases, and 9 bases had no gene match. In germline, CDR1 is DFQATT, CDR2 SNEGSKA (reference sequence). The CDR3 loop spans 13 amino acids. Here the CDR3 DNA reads TGCAGTGCCTTGAGCGGGAGTAGCAACGAGCAGTACTTC. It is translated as CSALSGSSNEQYF.

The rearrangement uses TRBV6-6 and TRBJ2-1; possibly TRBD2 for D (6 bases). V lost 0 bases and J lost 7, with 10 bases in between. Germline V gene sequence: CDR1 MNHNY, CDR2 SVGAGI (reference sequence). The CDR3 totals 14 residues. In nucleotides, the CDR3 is TGTGCCAGCAGTTACTCGACCGGGAGTAATGAGCAGTTCTTC. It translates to CASSYSTGSNEQFF.

The CDR3 loop is CASSFQPGHLYYSNQPQHF. CDR3 DNA sequence: TGTGCCAGCAGCTTTCAACCGGGACACTTATATTATAGCAATCAGCCCCAGCATTTT. The chain employs TRBV7-3 and TRBJ1-5; a weak D match, TRBD1 (6 bases). Germline V gene lookup returns CDR1 SGHTA and CDR2 FQGTGA. The CDR3 consists of 19 residues. V shed 3 bases and J shed 0 bases, with 21 bases lying between them.

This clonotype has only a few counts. The CDR3 nucleotides are TGCAGTGCTACCCCCTCAAGGGGGCCGTATGGCTACACCTTC. Translating gives CSATPSRGPYGYTF. The chain uses TRBV20-1 and TRBJ1-2; 7 nucleotides align to TRBD1. The V gene end was trimmed by 4 bases and the J gene end by 5 bases; junction bases not matched to a gene: 10. The CDR3 is made up of 14 amino acids. Germline V gene data show CDR1 as DFQATT and CDR2 as SNEGSKA (reference sequence).

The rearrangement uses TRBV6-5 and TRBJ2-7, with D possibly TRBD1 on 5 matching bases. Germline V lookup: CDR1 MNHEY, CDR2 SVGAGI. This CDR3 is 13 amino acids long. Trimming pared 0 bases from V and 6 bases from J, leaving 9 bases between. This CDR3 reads CASSYSNQGEQYF. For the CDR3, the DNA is TGTGCCAGCAGTTACTCGAATCAGGGCGAGCAGTACTTC.

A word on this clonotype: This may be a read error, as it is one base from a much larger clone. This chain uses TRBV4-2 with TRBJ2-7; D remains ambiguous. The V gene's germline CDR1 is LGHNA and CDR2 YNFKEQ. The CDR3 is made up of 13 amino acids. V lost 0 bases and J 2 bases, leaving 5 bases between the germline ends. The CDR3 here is CASSQERTYEQYF. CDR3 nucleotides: TGTGCCAGCAGCCAAGAACGGACCTACGAGCAGTACTTC.

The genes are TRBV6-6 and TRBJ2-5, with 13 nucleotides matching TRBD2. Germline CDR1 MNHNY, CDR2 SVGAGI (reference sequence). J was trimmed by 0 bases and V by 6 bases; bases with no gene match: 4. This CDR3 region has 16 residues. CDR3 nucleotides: TGTGCCAGCAGCCCACTAGCGGGAGGGAACCAAGAGACCCAGTACTTC. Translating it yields CASSPLAGGNQETQYF.

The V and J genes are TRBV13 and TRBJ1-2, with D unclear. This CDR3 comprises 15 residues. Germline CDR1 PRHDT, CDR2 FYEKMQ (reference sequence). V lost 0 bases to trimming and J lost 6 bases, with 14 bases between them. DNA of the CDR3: TGTGCCAGCAGCTTAGGGACACCCGGCGGTGATGGCTACACCTTC. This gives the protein CASSLGTPGGDGYTF. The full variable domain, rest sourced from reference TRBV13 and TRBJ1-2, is AAGVIQSPRHLIKEKRETATLKCYPIPRHDTVYWYQQGPGQDPQFLISFYEKMQSDKGSIPDRFSAQQFSDYHSELNMSSLELGDSALYFCASSLGTPGGDGYTFGSGTRLTVV.

In DNA form, the CDR3 reads TGCAGTGCTAGCATGGACAGGGATGACGGAAAACTGTTTTTT. Its translation: CSASMDRDDGKLFF. The chain employs TRBV20-1 and TRBJ1-4; TRBD1 agrees at 8 bases. This CDR3 spans 14 amino acids. Germline V gives CDR1 DFQATT, CDR2 SNEGSKA (reference sequence). V lost 3 bases to trimming and J lost 10 bases; unmatched junction nucleotides: 10.

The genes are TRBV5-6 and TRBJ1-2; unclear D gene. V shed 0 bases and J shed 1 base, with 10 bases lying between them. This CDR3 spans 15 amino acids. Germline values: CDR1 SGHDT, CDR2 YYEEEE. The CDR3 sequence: CASSLVAGINYGYTF. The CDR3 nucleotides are TGTGCCAGCAGCTTGGTGGCGGGTATTAACTATGGCTACACCTTC.

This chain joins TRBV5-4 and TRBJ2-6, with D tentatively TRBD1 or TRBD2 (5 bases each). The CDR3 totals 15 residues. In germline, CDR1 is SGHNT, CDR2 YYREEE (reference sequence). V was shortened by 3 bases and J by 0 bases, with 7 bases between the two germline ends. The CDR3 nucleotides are TGTGCCAGCAGCTGGGGGATCTCTGGGGCCAACGTCCTGACTTTC. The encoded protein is CASSWGISGANVLTF.

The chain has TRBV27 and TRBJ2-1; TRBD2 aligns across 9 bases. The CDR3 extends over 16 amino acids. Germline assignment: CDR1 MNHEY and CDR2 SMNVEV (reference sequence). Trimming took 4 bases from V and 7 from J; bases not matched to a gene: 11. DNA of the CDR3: TGTGCCAGCAGTTATGGAGGGACTAGCAGGTTAAATGAGCAGTTCTTC. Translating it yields CASSYGGTSRLNEQFF.

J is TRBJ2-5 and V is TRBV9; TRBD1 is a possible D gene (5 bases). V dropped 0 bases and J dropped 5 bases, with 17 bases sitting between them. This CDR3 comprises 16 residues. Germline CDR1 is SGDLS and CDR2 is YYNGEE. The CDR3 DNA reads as TGTGCCAGCAGCGTAGCCCCCTCTTTCGCAGGGGAGACCCAGTACTTC. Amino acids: CASSVAPSFAGETQYF.

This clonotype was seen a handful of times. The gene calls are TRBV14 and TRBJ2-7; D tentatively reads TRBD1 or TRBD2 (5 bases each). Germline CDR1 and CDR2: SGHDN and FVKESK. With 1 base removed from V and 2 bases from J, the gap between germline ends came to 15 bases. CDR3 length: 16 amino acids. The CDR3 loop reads CASSQGGPWTPYEQYF. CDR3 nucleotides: TGTGCCAGCAGCCAAGGGGGACCCTGGACCCCCTACGAGCAGTACTTC.

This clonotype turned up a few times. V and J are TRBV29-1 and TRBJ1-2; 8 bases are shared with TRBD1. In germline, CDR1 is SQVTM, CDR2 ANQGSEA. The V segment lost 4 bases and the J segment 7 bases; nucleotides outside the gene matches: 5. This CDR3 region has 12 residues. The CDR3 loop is CSVGQGAPGYTF. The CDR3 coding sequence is TGCAGCGTTGGGCAGGGGGCGCCTGGCTACACCTTC.

This CDR3 reads CSVGEHEQYF. The CDR3 DNA follows: TGCAGCGTTGGAGAGCACGAGCAGTACTTC. The chain is built from TRBV29-1 and TRBJ2-7; no reliable D call. Germline lookup yields CDR1 SQVTM and CDR2 ANQGSEA. CDR3 size: 10 residues. Trimming stripped 4 bases from V and 5 bases from J, with 6 bases between.